The clone carrying this T cell receptor (beta chain) was seen many times. Its antigen is as yet unknown. These data come from a study of CD8+CD57+ T cells in acquired aplastic anemia. Overall study context: Sorted CD4+ and CD8+ cells gave an average of about 3 ug of DNA.

Germline V CDR1 and CDR2: SNHLY, FYNNEI. The CDR3 has 15 amino acids. The V segment lost 5 bases and the J segment 7 bases; nucleotides outside the gene matches: 4. TCR beta VDJ combinations and CDR3 sequences were profiled from genomic DNA. TCRdb redid the calling of the reads with MiXCR, one entry per CDR3 protein. The data contain approximately 300,000 distinct CDR3 sequences, under 60% of them singletons. Flow cytometry had shown expanded CD8+CD57+ cells in the patients chosen for sequencing. Everyone among the patients had severe acquired aplastic anemia. Study-wide results and caveats: Some 29 shared CD8+ CDR3s appeared highly expressed within patients' immunodominant clones. For CD8+ Simpson's diversity, patients and controls showed no significant difference.

Specimen: sorted CD4+, CD8+, or CD8+CD57+ T cells (not recorded which) from PBMCs. V is TRBV2 and J is TRBJ1-6; 11 bases line up with TRBD1. The source of this sequence is a human donor with aplastic anemia. Here the CDR3 reads CASSLRDRGNSPLHF. Written as DNA, the CDR3 is TGTGCCAGCAGTCTGCGGGACAGGGGGAATTCACCCCTCCACTTT.